Below are 19 T cell receptor beta chains sequenced from a single sample in a study of identifying expanded T cells in peripheral blood. Sequencing used immunoSEQ multiplex PCR; TCRdb keeps in-frame clones, though not all of them. The sample lists approximately 100,000 clones, roughly nine tenths occurring once. Sequencing used blood. The source is a person aged 18 to 75 in good health.

V is TRBV5-5 and J is TRBJ1-5; D not resolved. Looked up from germline, CDR1 is SGHKS and CDR2 is YYEKEE (reference sequence). The CDR3 has 13 residues. The V end lost 0 bases, the J end lost 5 bases, and 6 bases lay between the germline ends. The CDR3 coding sequence is TGTGCCAGCAGCTTGGCTTCGCATCAGCCCCAGCATTTT. The encoded protein is CASSLASHQPQHF.

V usage is TRBV5-4 and J usage is TRBJ1-1, with D uncertain. V was clipped by 2 bases and J by 1 base, with 15 bases between them. The CDR3 sequence is 16 residues long. The germline V gene has CDR1 SGHNT and CDR2 YYREEE (reference sequence). Here the CDR3 DNA reads TGTGCCAGCAGCTTACGTGTTAGCCTCGGGAACACTGAAGCTTTCTTT. It codes for CASSLRVSLGNTEAFF.

V gene TRBV28 combines with J gene TRBJ1-4; D is unclear. The germline V gene encodes CDR1 MDHEN and CDR2 SYDVKM. Trimming left V 7 bases short and J 8 bases short, with 14 bases between. CDR3 length: 13 residues. The CDR3 reads CASTSPAPEKLFF. For the CDR3, the DNA is TGTGCCAGCACCTCCCCGGCGCCGGAAAAACTGTTTTTT.

The rearrangement links TRBV5-6 to TRBJ2-2, with 7 bases matching TRBD2. V shed 3 bases and J 3 bases; nucleotides not matched to a gene: 11. The CDR3 consists of 17 residues. Germline CDR1 is SGHDT and CDR2 is YYEEEE. The CDR3 DNA follows: TGTGCCAGCAGCTGGGAGGGGTCGGCGGCTCACACCGGGGAGCTGTTTTTT. It is translated as CASSWEGSAAHTGELFF.

The rearrangement joins TRBV4-1 to TRBJ2-2; D remains unclear. Germline assignment: CDR1 MGHRA and CDR2 YSYEKL. The CDR3 loop spans 15 amino acids. Trimming cost V 0 bases and J 6 bases, with 11 bases left between them. The CDR3 DNA reads TGCGCCAGCAGCCAAGAGGCAAACAGAGCCGGGGAGCTGTTTTTT. Translation: CASSQEANRAGELFF.

The V call is TRBV7-2, the J call TRBJ1-2; possibly TRBD1 for D (5 bases). Trimming removed 3 bases at V and 5 bases at J, with 16 bases between. The CDR3 consists of 15 residues. Germline-derived CDR1 and CDR2 are SGHTA and FQGNSA. This CDR3 reads CASSFKGIFSYGYTF. CDR3 bases: TGTGCCAGCAGCTTCAAGGGGATCTTTTCTTATGGCTACACCTTC.

This clone was counted a single time. This rearrangement joins TRBV2 to TRBJ1-2; D is unresolved. The CDR3 sequence is 13 residues long. Germline V lookup: CDR1 SNHLY, CDR2 FYNNEI. Trimming pared 7 bases from V and 4 bases from J, leaving 13 bases between. In DNA, the CDR3 is TGTGCCAGCAATTTTGGACTTGGCTATGGCTACACCTTC. Translating it yields CASNFGLGYGYTF.

This sequence joins TRBV6-1 and TRBJ2-5, with a possible D match to TRBD1 (6 bases). From germline, CDR1 is MNHNS and CDR2 SASEGT. The V end was cut by 2 bases, the J end by 4 bases, with 14 bases between. This CDR3 contains 15 residues. CDR3: CASSELGTWGETQYF. Written as DNA, the CDR3 is TGTGCCAGCAGTGAACTTGGGACATGGGGAGAGACCCAGTACTTC.

The chain links TRBV5-8 to TRBJ1-1; D is ambiguous. The CDR3 is made up of 14 amino acids. Trimming removed 4 bases from V and 1 base from J, with 11 bases in between. CDR1 and CDR2 from the germline V gene are SGHTS and YDEGEE. This CDR3 is CASSLGSGNTEAFF. The CDR3 nucleotides read TGTGCCAGCAGCCTAGGGTCGGGGAACACTGAAGCTTTCTTT.

This chain joins TRBV7-9 and TRBJ1-2; 9 nucleotides align to TRBD1. This CDR3 spans 15 amino acids. The junction had 7 bases not matched to a gene; V was cut back by 3 bases and J by 5 bases. Germline-derived CDR1 and CDR2 are SEHNR and FQNEAQ (reference sequence). The CDR3 region has the DNA TGTGCCAGCAGCTTCGGACAGGGGAAGATGTATGGCTACACCTTC. Translated: CASSFGQGKMYGYTF.

The chain recombines TRBV10-2 with TRBJ2-7, with 8 bases identical to TRBD1. From germline, CDR1 is WSHSY and CDR2 SAAADI. The V segment lost 6 bases and the J segment 0 bases; nucleotides outside the gene matches: 7. The CDR3 contains 15 residues. The CDR3 DNA is TGCGCCAGCAGGGCCCGGGACAGGAGCTCCTACGAGCAGTACTTC. This gives the protein CASRARDRSSYEQYF.

This sequence joins TRBV6-5 and TRBJ2-1, with 9 bases lining up with TRBD2. The CDR3 length is 13 residues. J lost 10 bases, V lost 2 bases, and 3 bases had no gene match. Germline CDR1 MNHEY, CDR2 SVGAGI. The CDR3: CASSYGAGGEQFF. The CDR3 DNA reads TGTGCCAGCAGTTACGGAGCGGGGGGAGAGCAGTTCTTC.

The chain links TRBV27 to TRBJ1-5; no clear D. The V gene lost 5 bases and the J gene lost 1 base, with 12 bases spanning the gap. From germline, CDR1 is MNHEY and CDR2 SMNVEV (reference sequence). This CDR3 is 15 amino acids long. CDR3 region: CASSPLGRSNQPQHF. The CDR3 coding sequence is TGTGCCAGCAGTCCCCTCGGACGGAGCAATCAGCCCCAGCATTTT.

The chain combines TRBV11-2 with TRBJ2-1, with a weak D call TRBD1 (6 bases). Germline CDR1 is SGHAT and CDR2 is FQNNGV. V lost 3 bases and J lost 4, with 7 bases in between. The CDR3 loop spans 13 amino acids. CDR3 sequence reads: CASSFGQYNEQFF. CDR3 nucleotides: TGTGCCAGCAGCTTCGGACAGTACAATGAGCAGTTCTTC.

This rearrangement joins TRBV6-6 to TRBJ2-3; D ambiguous. CDR1 and CDR2 from the germline V gene are MNHNY and SVGAGI (reference sequence). This CDR3 region has 12 residues. With 8 bases removed from V and 3 bases from J, the gap between germline ends came to 9 bases. CDR3 nucleotide sequence: TGTGCCAGCGCCAGTAGTACAGATACGCAGTATTTT. The encoded protein is CASASSTDTQYF.

The V gene is TRBV5-6, the J gene TRBJ1-3, with D possibly matching TRBD1 (6 bases). The V end was cut by 0 bases, the J end by 2 bases, with 9 bases between. Looked up from germline, CDR1 is SGHDT and CDR2 is YYEEEE. The CDR3 runs to 15 residues. The CDR3 sequence is CASSLAAGAGNTIYF. CDR3 sequence (DNA): TGTGCCAGCAGCTTGGCCGCAGGGGCTGGAAACACCATATATTTT. The variable domain in full, completed from reference TRBV5-6 and TRBJ1-3, reads DAGVTQSPTHLIKTRGQQVTLRCSPKSGHDTVSWYQQALGQGPQFIFQYYEEEERQRGNFPDRFSGHQFPNYSSELNVNALLLGDSALYLCASSLAAGAGNTIYFGEGSWLTVV.

This chain uses TRBV19 with TRBJ1-5; D perhaps matches TRBD1 (6 bases). The CDR3 length is 17 residues. Trimming took off 4 bases at V and 1 base at J, with 17 bases between the two ends. Germline-derived CDR1 and CDR2 are LNHDA and SQIVND (reference sequence). The CDR3: CASSSRTDRGSNQPQHF. CDR3 in DNA: TGTGCCAGTAGTAGTCGGACAGACCGGGGGAGCAATCAGCCCCAGCATTTT.

J is TRBJ2-5 and V is TRBV28; D may correspond to TRBD1 or TRBD2 (5 bases each). Germline V gene data show CDR1 as MDHEN and CDR2 as SYDVKM. The CDR3 consists of 13 residues. V was pared by 3 bases and J by 4 bases, with 9 bases between. CDR3 in amino acids: CASSLGPIETQYF. The CDR3, as DNA: TGTGCCAGCAGTTTGGGACCCATAGAGACCCAGTACTTC. Together with reference TRBV28 and TRBJ2-5, the CDR3 gives the full variable domain: DVKVTQSSRYLVKRTGEKVFLECVQDMDHENMFWYRQDPGLGLRLIYFSYDVKMKEKGDIPEGYSVSREKKERFSLILESASTNQTSMYLCASSLGPIETQYFGPGTRLLVL.

The V call is TRBV30, the J call TRBJ2-1; 8 nucleotides align to TRBD1. This CDR3 spans 12 amino acids. Germline V lookup: CDR1 GTSNPN, CDR2 SVGIG (reference sequence). V lost 2 bases to trimming and J lost 10 bases; unmatched junction nucleotides: 4. In DNA, the CDR3 is TGTGCCTGGAGTCCGGACAGGGCAGAGCAGTTCTTC. Its protein is CAWSPDRAEQFF.